This TCR beta chain was identified during a study of blood T cell repertoires in COVID-19. From germline, CDR1 is GTSNPN and CDR2 SVGIG (reference sequence). The CDR3 is 13 amino acids. Trimming at V came to 2 bases and at J to 6 bases, leaving 4 bases not matched to a gene. Sequencing used immunoSEQ multiplex PCR; TCRdb keeps in-frame clones, though not all of them. The sample has 15,000 to 20,000 clones; 82% are singletons. The rearrangement joins TRBV30 to TRBJ1-2; 9 positions match TRBD1. This TCR was recovered from a human donor in a cohort sampled during active COVID-19. The material sequenced was peripheral blood. The CDR3 here is CAWSLRQGDGYTF. The CDR3 DNA is TGTGCCTGGAGTCTAAGACAGGGGGATGGCTACACCTTC.